Listed below are T cell receptor beta chains from one sample, sequenced in a study of blood T cells in healthy people across ages. MiXCR, run by TCRdb on the 5' RACE reads, gives a single entry per CDR3 protein. Among around 1.5 million distinct CDR3 sequences, roughly 40% were seen once, and the ten largest hold 7.9%. Sequencing was performed on blood. These TCRs come from a woman aged 18-29 years in good health. Both conserved end residues are part of each CDR3. Each record gives: V gene, J gene, CDR3 protein.

TRBV9	TRBJ2-1	CASSVSGGPSPQFF
TRBV10-3	TRBJ1-6	CAISEQGARDSPLHF
TRBV12-5	TRBJ2-1	CASGFPAGGPNNEQFF
TRBV24-1	TRBJ2-1	CATSDLNYNEQFF
TRBV5-1	TRBJ2-1	CASSLLAATYNEQFF
TRBV12-3/TRBV12-4	TRBJ2-1	CASSLRLAGSYEQFF
TRBV29-1	TRBJ2-7	CSVTRGGQGYEQYF
TRBV2	TRBJ1-2	CASGQGGGYTF
TRBV28	TRBJ2-3	CASSHSGAGPDTQYF
TRBV5-5	TRBJ2-3	CASSLGASGTVDTQYF
TRBV5-1	TRBJ2-3	CASSSRQGTRTDTQYF
TRBV4-1	TRBJ1-2	CASSQDGRYTNYGYTF
TRBV20-1	TRBJ2-5	CSARDLGARETQYF
TRBV20-1	TRBJ2-3	CSAQTAGTDTQYF
TRBV7-2	TRBJ1-4	CASSLGGAVNEKLFF
TRBV6-1	TRBJ2-7	CASSVTGGAAYEQYF
TRBV29-1	TRBJ1-1	CSVDPAPTEAFF
TRBV27	TRBJ2-3	CASRPIGTDTQYF
TRBV4-1	TRBJ2-5	CASSHEDRSLREQYF
TRBV7-7	TRBJ2-3	CASSRRTGGGSTDTQYF
TRBV3-1	-	CASSAQVPPYEQYF
TRBV20-1	-	CSAREPGSYEQYF
TRBV2	TRBJ2-1	CASNRAGPTNEQFF
TRBV30	TRBJ1-5	CAWSVPRGKQPQHF
TRBV14	TRBJ2-1	CASSQRTSGRGSVYNEQFF
TRBV7-2	TRBJ1-1	CASSFQGAEFGTEAFF
TRBV20-1	TRBJ2-1	CSARGAVYNEQFF
TRBV20-1	TRBJ1-2	CSTPPGGRNGYTF
TRBV2	TRBJ2-7	CASSEVVGSYEQYF
TRBV5-1	TRBJ2-5	CASSQGLAGLQETQYF
TRBV7-3	TRBJ2-1	CASSFFTYNEQFF
TRBV4-2	TRBJ1-2	CASSHRAGYGYTF
TRBV7-9	TRBJ2-3	CASSSFSSGSSRDTQYF
TRBV7-2	-	CASSLGASYYEQYF
TRBV12-3/TRBV12-4	TRBJ1-6	CASSLDARIGTYNSPLRF
TRBV25-1	TRBJ1-5	CASSLSGTGGEPQHF
TRBV7-3	TRBJ2-3	CASTLGGLSTDTQYF
TRBV7-2	TRBJ2-1	CASSSRTAGGEQFF
TRBV10-3	TRBJ2-1	CAISAAGGRDEQFF
TRBV7-6	TRBJ2-3	CASSLAVPGGADTQYF
TRBV20-1	TRBJ2-4	CSASPSRQGVREQYF
TRBV12-3/TRBV12-4	TRBJ1-6	CASSLGRDLYNSPLHF
TRBV27	TRBJ2-3	CASSLLVSGGADTQYF
TRBV5-1	TRBJ1-2	CASSLIGEYGYTF
TRBV27	TRBJ2-7	CASGNRGQYREQYF
TRBV27	TRBJ2-5	CASSPDRENQETQYF
TRBV7-9	-	CASSLVGLAGIEQYF
TRBV28	TRBJ1-2	CASSQGRQNYGYTF
TRBV10-3	TRBJ2-3	CAIRSSDSGTDTQYF
TRBV4-1	TRBJ2-1	CASSQVPLAGVQFF
TRBV6-5	TRBJ2-5	CASSYLARTGVEETQYF
TRBV6-5	TRBJ2-7	CASSYYSGSGTSYEQYF
TRBV5-1	TRBJ1-1	CASSLFTGETEAFF
TRBV20-1	-	CSARAGGAGETQYF
TRBV6-2/TRBV6-3	TRBJ1-2	CASSLWNTQVYGYTF
TRBV2	TRBJ1-4	CASSLPLGEDEKLFF
TRBV4-1	TRBJ1-1	CASSQDRRDPRDMNTEAFF
TRBV12-3/TRBV12-4	TRBJ2-7	CASSLSYPKDYEQYF